This record covers a single T cell receptor beta chain. Its matching antigen is unknown. Clones were read by immunoSEQ multiplex PCR, and TCRdb kept only the in-frame ones, dropping some. Counted here are roughly 29,000 clones, roughly 93% occurring once; the ten biggest clones make up more than 7%. The data originate from a study of T cell responses to AZD1222 COVID-19 vaccine. Study results and limitations: Breadth and depth of Spike-specific TCRs rose after two AZD1222 doses. White British donors predominated, females outnumbered males, and clonal diversity was possibly underestimated. Close to half of spike-specific TCRs reportedly recognize unmutated variant regions.

V lost 8 bases to trimming and J lost 3 bases, with 17 bases between them. CDR3 length: 14 residues. Germline CDR1 and CDR2: MNHEY and SVGAGI. The chain couples TRBV6-5 to TRBJ2-7; D is undetermined. The receptor was derived from an adult in good health. This specimen consisted of peripheral blood, obtained on day 0 of AZD1222 vaccination. In DNA form, the CDR3 reads TGTGCCAGCGCTTCGGTCCCCAACTACTACGAGCAGTACTTC. Translation: CASASVPNYYEQYF.